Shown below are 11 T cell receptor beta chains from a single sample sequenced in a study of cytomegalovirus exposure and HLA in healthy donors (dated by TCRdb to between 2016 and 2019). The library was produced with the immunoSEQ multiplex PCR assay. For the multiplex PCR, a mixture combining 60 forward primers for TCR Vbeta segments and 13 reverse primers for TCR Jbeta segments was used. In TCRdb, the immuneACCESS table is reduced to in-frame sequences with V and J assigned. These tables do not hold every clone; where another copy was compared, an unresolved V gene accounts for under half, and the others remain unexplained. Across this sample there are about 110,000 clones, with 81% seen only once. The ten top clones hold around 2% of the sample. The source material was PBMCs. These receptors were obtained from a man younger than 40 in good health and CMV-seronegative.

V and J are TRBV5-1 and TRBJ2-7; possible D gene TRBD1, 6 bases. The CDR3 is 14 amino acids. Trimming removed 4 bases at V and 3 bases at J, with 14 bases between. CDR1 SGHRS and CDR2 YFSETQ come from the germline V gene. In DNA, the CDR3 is TGCGCCAGCAGCCCCCGGGACACCCTCTACGAGCAGTACTTC. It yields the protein CASSPRDTLYEQYF.

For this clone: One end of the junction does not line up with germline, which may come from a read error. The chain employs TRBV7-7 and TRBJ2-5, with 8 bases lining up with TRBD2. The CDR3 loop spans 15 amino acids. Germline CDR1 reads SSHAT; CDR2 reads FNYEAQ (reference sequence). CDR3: CASSFGSGSYETQYF. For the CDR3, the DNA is TGTGCTAGCAGCTTCGGGAGCGGGAGTTATGAGACCCAGTACTTC.

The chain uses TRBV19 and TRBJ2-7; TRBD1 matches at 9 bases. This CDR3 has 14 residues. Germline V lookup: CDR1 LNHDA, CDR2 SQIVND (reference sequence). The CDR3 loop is CASRLRDRAPEQYF. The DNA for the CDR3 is TGTGCGAGCAGACTACGGGACAGGGCACCCGAGCAGTACTTC.

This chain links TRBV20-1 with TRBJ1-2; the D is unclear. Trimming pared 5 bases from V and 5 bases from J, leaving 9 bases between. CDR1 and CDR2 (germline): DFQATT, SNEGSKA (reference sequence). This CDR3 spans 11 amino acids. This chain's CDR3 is CSAHSGYGYTF. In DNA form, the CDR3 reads TGCAGTGCTCACAGCGGATATGGCTACACCTTC.

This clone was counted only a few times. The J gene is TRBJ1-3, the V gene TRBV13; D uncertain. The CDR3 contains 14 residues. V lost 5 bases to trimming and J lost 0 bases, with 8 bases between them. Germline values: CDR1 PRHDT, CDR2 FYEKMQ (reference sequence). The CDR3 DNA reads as TGTGCCAGCAGCGCCCGGGTCTCTGGAAACACCATATATTTT. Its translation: CASSARVSGNTIYF.

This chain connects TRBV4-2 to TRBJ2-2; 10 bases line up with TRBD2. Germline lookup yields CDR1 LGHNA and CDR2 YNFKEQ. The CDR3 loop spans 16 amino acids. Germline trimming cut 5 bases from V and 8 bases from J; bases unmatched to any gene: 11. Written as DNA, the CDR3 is TGTGCCAGCAGCAGACGGACTAGCGGACCGGAGGGGGAGCTGTTTTTT. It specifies CASSRRTSGPEGELFF.

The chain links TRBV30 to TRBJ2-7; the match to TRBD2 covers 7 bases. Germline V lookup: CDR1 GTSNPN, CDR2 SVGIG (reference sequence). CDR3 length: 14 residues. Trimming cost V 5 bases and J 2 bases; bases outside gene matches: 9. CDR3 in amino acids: CAWFSSGTAYEQYF. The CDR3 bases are TGTGCCTGGTTTTCAAGCGGGACGGCCTACGAGCAGTACTTC. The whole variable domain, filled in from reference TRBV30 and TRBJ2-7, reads SQTIHQWPATLVQPVGSPLSLECTVEGTSNPNLYWYRQAAGRGLQLLFYSVGIGQISSEVPQNLSASRPQDRQFILSSKKLLLSDSGFYLCAWFSSGTAYEQYFGPGTRLTVT.

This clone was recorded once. The CDR3 bases are TGTGCCAGCAGCTTGGGACAGAAGAATTCACCCCTCCACTTT. Its protein is CASSLGQKNSPLHF. The V call is TRBV5-6, the J call TRBJ1-6, with D possibly TRBD1 on 5 matching bases. Trimming stripped 0 bases from V and 7 bases from J, with 8 bases between. CDR3 size: 14 residues. Germline V gene data show CDR1 as SGHDT and CDR2 as YYEEEE.

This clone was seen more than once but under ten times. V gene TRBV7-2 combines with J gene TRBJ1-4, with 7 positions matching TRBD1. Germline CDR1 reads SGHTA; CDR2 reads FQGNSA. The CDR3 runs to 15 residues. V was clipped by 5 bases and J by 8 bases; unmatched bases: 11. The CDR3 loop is CASSPRQGAGEKLFF. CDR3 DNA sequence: TGTGCCAGCAGCCCACGACAGGGCGCAGGAGAAAAACTGTTTTTT.

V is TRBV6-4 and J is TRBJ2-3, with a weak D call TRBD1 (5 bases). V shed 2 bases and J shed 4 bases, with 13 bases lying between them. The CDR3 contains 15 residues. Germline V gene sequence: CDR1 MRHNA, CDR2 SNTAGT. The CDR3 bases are TGTGCCAGCAGTGACGGGGCTGGAGCCTCAGATACGCAGTATTTT. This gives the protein CASSDGAGASDTQYF.

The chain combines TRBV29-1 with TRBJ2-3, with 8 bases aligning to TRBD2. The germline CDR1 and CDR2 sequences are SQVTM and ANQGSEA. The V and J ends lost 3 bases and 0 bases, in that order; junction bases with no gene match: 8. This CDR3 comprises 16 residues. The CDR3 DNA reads TGCAGCGTTGAGGAGATTAGCGGGGATAGCACAGATACGCAGTATTTT. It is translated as CSVEEISGDSTDTQYF.